This T cell receptor beta chain was observed in a study of naive and memory T cell subsets. This clonotype was counted between two and nine times. The CDR3 sequence is 14 residues long. V gave up 0 bases and J gave up 3 bases, with 8 bases separating them. Germline V gene lookup returns CDR1 MNHEY and CDR2 SVGAGI. The SP2 primer and nested alpha and beta constant region primers amplified ligated cDNA in four rounds. TCRdb reprocessed the UMI-ligation and nested PCR reads via MiXCR and lists one record per CDR3 protein. Of about 37,000 distinct CDR3 sequences listed, 8% to 13% are singletons. Treatment specified: skin biopsy from PPD injection site in Mantoux-positive individual. The library had UMIs added by 3' ligation of an oligonucleotide to TCR cDNA.

The rearrangement joins TRBV6-5 to TRBJ1-1; D call uncertain. Sequenced material: skin, taken from a tuberculin skin test site. The receptor was isolated from an adult in good health. CDR3: CASSYSSYDTEAFF. DNA of the CDR3: TGTGCCAGCAGTTACTCGAGTTATGACACTGAAGCTTTCTTT.